This TCR beta chain originates from a study of Ad26.COV2.S vaccination and SARS-CoV-2 variants. Some clones are missing from TCRdb's copy, which holds only in-frame ones; the method was immunoSEQ multiplex PCR. The sample holds about 480,000 clones; 70% to 90% are singletons and the top ten take around 13%. Trimming took 5 bases from V and 4 from J, leaving 14 bases between them. Germline CDR1 is SGHAT and CDR2 is FQNNGV. The CDR3 is made up of 15 amino acids. Broader study findings: With respect to non-spike TCR breadth, vaccine and placebo recipients were similar. Reportedly, after vaccination the spike-specific CD8+ and CD4+ T cell responses displayed substantial breadth.

Treatment denoted: some 19 received Ad26.COV2.S at low or high dose, single or two shots; a few received placebo; per-sample allocation not given. The investigators took samples on day 63 after the first vaccine or placebo injection. A Boston adult aged 18-55 years was the donor. Concerning this clone itself: Its cognate antigen is unknown.

The receptor's source is a person aged 18-60 years who received the Ad26.COV2.S COVID-19 vaccine or a placebo. The sample here was peripheral blood, taken in a trial of Ad26.COV2.S vaccine versus placebo. This sequence joins TRBV11-2 and TRBJ2-2; a possible D gene is TRBD2 (6 bases). CDR3 amino acids: CASSRGTLGTGELFF. DNA of the CDR3: TGTGCCAGCAGCCGGGGGACGCTTGGCACCGGGGAGCTGTTTTTT.